Listed here is a single TCR beta chain. The CDR3 spans 14 residues. The trim removed 1 base at V and 5 bases at J, leaving 2 bases unmatched. Per germline, CDR1 SEHNR and CDR2 FQNEAQ (reference sequence). The repertoire was sequenced with immunoSEQ multiplex PCR; TCRdb's copy has only in-frame clones and lacks some. The sample has some 210,000 clones, 65% to 85% seen once. This record belongs to a study of blood T cell repertoires in COVID-19. Study-wide context: T cells, B-cell-depleted T cells, or PBMCs supplied cDNA or gDNA.

Individuals drawn from around 24 US areas were about 18 to 95 years old. Participant reports of clinical history set cohort assignment. This sequence originates from a man aged 25-45 years with acute COVID-19. The sample comprised PBMCs or T cells enriched from blood (not recorded which). The chain couples TRBV7-9 to TRBJ2-3; 8 bases are a match to TRBD2. CDR3 sequence reads: CASSLERGQDTQYF. In DNA, the CDR3 is TGTGCCAGCAGCTTAGAGCGGGGGCAAGATACGCAGTATTTT.